This T cell receptor (beta chain) is drawn from a study of blood T cell repertoires in COVID-19 (dated by TCRdb to 2018 to 2021). Concerning the study at large: The collaborator samples originated in the United States, Italy and Spain and spanned the acute and convalescent phases of COVID-19. Sample metadata almost always included a de-identified subject ID, COVID-19 status, age in years and sex. Where HLA class I and class II types were available, the types were taken from metadata supplied by the sample provider, not from assay-based typing. The repertoires were made available in a free public database intended to serve as a resource for research on the immune response to SARS-CoV-2. The samples were drawn from the first 160 participants of the ongoing ImmuneRACE study and from about 1,200 subjects provided by 6 global collaborators. Deeply sampled blood TCRbeta repertoires from subjects exposed to, actively infected with, or recovered from COVID-19 were included in the dataset. The prospective study material was composed of cDNA or gDNA derived from T cells, B-cell-depleted T cells, or PBMCs.

Trimming leaves V shorter by 7 bases and J shorter by 3 bases, with the junction holding 12 bases beyond the gene matches. Looking up the germline V gene yields CDR1 MDHEN and CDR2 SYDVKM. The CDR3 measures 15 amino acids from cysteine to phenylalanine. Just the 45-base CDR3 DNA is kept, in frame starting at base 1. Enrolling through a virtual design, the prospective study's participants ranged in age from roughly 18 to 95 years and lived across 24 United States geographic areas. In the prospective study, participants were assigned to cohorts based on the clinical history participants reported in a screening survey and a study questionnaire. ImmuneRACE Cohort 3 recovered participants were defined by two consecutive negative NP/OP PCR tests, healthcare professional clearance, or symptom resolution. Each participant in the prospective study had whole blood, serum and a nasopharyngeal or oropharyngeal swab collected by mobile phlebotomists. Participants in the prospective study had the option to provide additional blood draws and questionnaires over a roughly 2-month period. Before DNA extraction, prospective study blood samples were shipped either frozen or at room temperature.

The investigation overall reported the following: How much clinical and demographic metadata was included differed by source and by participant, and the metadata was provided uncurated.

TCRbeta CDR3 regions were amplified from genomic DNA using the immunoSEQ Assay, a bias-controlled multiplex PCR. Under the source paper's analysis protocol: The number of nucleated cells in each sample was estimated from the amplification of reference gene primers within the assay. Sequence reads were collapsed and filtered to measure the absolute abundance of every unique TCRbeta CDR3 rearrangement. Productive Simpson clonality was computed per sample as the square root of Simpson's diversity index over productive rearrangements. TCRdb's version of the immuneACCESS table is confined to in-frame rearrangements and falls short of the full clone set. An unresolved V gene accounts for under half of the shortfall where checked; the remainder is of unknown origin. From that table come the V and J calls and clone size; the DNA was used to work out D and trimming. The sample table holds 310,000 or so clones, of which around 88% were seen once. The top ten hold approximately 5.7% of the sample.

On this clone: The antigen it binds to is not known. No much larger clonotype is one base removed from it; base qualities were not supplied.

Recombination linked TRBV28 to TRBJ2-7; the central 7 bases match TRBD1. The source of this sequence is a woman aged 40 to 50 who had recovered from COVID-19. Input material: PBMCs or T cells enriched from blood (not recorded which). The bases are TGTGCCAGCACCACTAATTTGGGACAGTACTACGAGCAGTACTTC. It translates as CASTTNLGQYYEQYF.